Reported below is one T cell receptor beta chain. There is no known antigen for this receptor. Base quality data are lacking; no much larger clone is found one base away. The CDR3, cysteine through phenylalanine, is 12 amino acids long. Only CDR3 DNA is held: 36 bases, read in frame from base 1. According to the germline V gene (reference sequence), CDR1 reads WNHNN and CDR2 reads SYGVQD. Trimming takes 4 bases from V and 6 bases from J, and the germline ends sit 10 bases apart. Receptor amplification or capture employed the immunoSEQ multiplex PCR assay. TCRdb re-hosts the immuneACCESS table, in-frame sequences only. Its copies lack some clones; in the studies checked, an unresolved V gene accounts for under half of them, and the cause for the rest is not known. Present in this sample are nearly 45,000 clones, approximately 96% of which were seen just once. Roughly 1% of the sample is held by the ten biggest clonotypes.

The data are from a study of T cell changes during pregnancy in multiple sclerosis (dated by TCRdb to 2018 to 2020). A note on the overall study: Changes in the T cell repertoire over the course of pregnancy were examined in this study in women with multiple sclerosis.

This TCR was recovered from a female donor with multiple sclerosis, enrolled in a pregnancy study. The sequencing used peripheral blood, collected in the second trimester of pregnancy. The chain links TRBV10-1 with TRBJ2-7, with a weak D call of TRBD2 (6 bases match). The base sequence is TGCGCCAGCAGTGTGGACTATCGCGAGCAGTACTTC. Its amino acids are CASSVDYREQYF.